The clone carrying this T cell receptor beta chain was observed once. Its matching antigen is unknown. The repertoire was sequenced with immunoSEQ multiplex PCR; TCRdb's copy has only in-frame clones and lacks some. The data hold more than 300,000 clones, with just over 85% observed a single time. The data were obtained in a study of Ad26.COV2.S vaccination and SARS-CoV-2 variants. Study-wide results and limits: CD8+ and CD4+ T cells specific for spike reportedly responded with substantial breadth after vaccination.

Germline V gives CDR1 SGHRS, CDR2 YFSETQ. The CDR3 is 16 amino acids. V shed 3 bases and J shed 1 base, with 17 bases lying between them. Treatment of the sample: about 20 received Ad26.COV2.S at low or high dose, single or two shots; roughly 5 received placebo; per-sample allocation not given. Sampling took place 63 days after the first vaccine or placebo injection. The sample in question was peripheral blood, obtained in a trial of Ad26.COV2.S vaccine versus placebo. This TCR derives from a person aged 18-65 years who received the Ad26.COV2.S COVID-19 vaccine or a placebo. The chain joins TRBV5-1 to TRBJ2-7; perhaps TRBD1 as D (6 bases). CDR3 in DNA: TGCGCCAGCAGCTCTGGACCGGGACAAACTTCCTACGAGCAGTACTTC. As protein: CASSSGPGQTSYEQYF.